Presented here are 31 T cell receptor beta chains from one specimen sequenced in a study of blood T cell repertoires in COVID-19 (dated by TCRdb to the early 2020s). The library was obtained by the immunoSEQ multiplex PCR assay. The source is immuneACCESS, and TCRdb retained only in-frame sequences with V and J called. Part of the clones is not carried over; for the studies checked, unresolved V genes explain less than half of this, and the remainder is unexplained. The table for this sample lists some 460,000 clones; nearly 90% of them were counted only once. Of the sample, roughly 1.9% falls within the top ten clones. Sample: PBMCs or T cells enriched from blood (not recorded which). Receptor source: a woman aged 18-29 years with acute COVID-19.

The rearrangement uses TRBV12-3 or TRBV12-4 and TRBJ1-2; the D gene is possibly TRBD1 (6 bases). V was clipped by 3 bases and J by 4 bases, with 9 bases between them. This CDR3 contains 13 residues. The CDR3 sequence is CASSFRGPYGYTF. In DNA form, the CDR3 reads TGTGCCAGCAGTTTCAGGGGCCCCTATGGCTACACCTTC.

This clone has just a few counts. This chain uses TRBV18 with TRBJ1-6; D is possibly TRBD1 (6 bases). Germline CDR1 and CDR2: KGHSH and LQKENI. This CDR3 is built from 17 residues. Trimming stripped 3 bases from V and 6 bases from J, with 18 bases between. The CDR3 nucleotides read TGTGCCAGCTCACCCACAACAGGGAGTTCTCCTAATTCACCCCTCCACTTT. Translation: CASSPTTGSSPNSPLHF.

In this sample, this clone turned up a few times. Other DNA sequences in the sample encode the same CDR3. The chain carries TRBV3-1 (or the pseudogene TRBV3-2) and TRBJ2-1, with unresolved D. This CDR3 region has 12 residues. Trimming removed 3 bases at V and 4 bases at J, with 4 bases between. CDR1 is LGHDT, CDR2 YNNKEL, per germline (reference sequence). CDR3 amino acids: CASSQRYNEQFF. DNA of the CDR3: TGTGCCAGCAGCCAGAGATACAATGAGCAGTTCTTC.

The CDR3 loop is CASSQEMGSGNQPQHF. For the CDR3, the DNA is TGTGCCAGCAGCCAAGAGATGGGGTCAGGGAATCAGCCCCAGCATTTT. This chain connects TRBV7-9 to TRBJ1-5, with D possibly being TRBD1 (5 bases). V was trimmed by 5 bases and J by 4 bases, leaving 18 bases between them. Germline values: CDR1 SEHNR, CDR2 FQNEAQ (reference sequence). There are 16 residues in the CDR3.

The chain carries TRBV7-9 and TRBJ2-2; D gene unclear. Germline V CDR1 and CDR2: SEHNR, FQNEAQ (reference sequence). The CDR3 extends over 11 amino acids. Trimming took 5 bases from V and 5 from J, leaving 3 bases between them. CDR3 bases: TGTGCCAGCAGCCTGACCGGGGAGCTGTTTTTT. It translates to CASSLTGELFF.

The rearrangement uses TRBV24-1 and TRBJ2-5, with 9 bases fitting TRBD1. The junction had 6 bases not matched to a gene; V was cut back by 3 bases and J by 2 bases. The CDR3 sequence is 16 residues long. CDR1 is KGHDR, CDR2 SFDVKD, per germline. Here the CDR3 reads CATSDAPGQGQETQYF. CDR3 in DNA: TGTGCCACCAGTGATGCCCCGGGACAGGGACAAGAGACCCAGTACTTC.

This sequence joins TRBV5-6 and TRBJ2-3; 8 nucleotides agree with TRBD2. This CDR3 has 16 residues. Germline V CDR1 and CDR2: SGHDT, YYEEEE. Trimming removed 1 base from V and 4 bases from J; junction bases left unmatched: 8. CDR3 amino acids: CASSLTSGDNSDTQYF. The DNA for the CDR3 is TGTGCCAGCAGCTTGACTAGCGGAGACAACTCAGATACGCAGTATTTT.

As regards this clone: The sample contains more than one DNA sequence encoding this CDR3. V is TRBV3-1 (or the pseudogene TRBV3-2) and J is TRBJ2-3, with a possible D match to TRBD2 (6 bases). Looked up from germline, CDR1 is LGHDT and CDR2 is YNNKEL (reference sequence). The V end lost 4 bases, the J end lost 0 bases, and 11 bases lay between the germline ends. CDR3 size: 15 residues. The CDR3, as DNA: TGTGCCAGCAGCCCAACCGGGACTAGCACAGATACGCAGTATTTT. Translating it yields CASSPTGTSTDTQYF.

The chain is built from TRBV28 and TRBJ1-5, with D possibly TRBD1 on 5 matching bases. Germline values: CDR1 MDHEN, CDR2 SYDVKM. This CDR3 is built from 14 residues. Between the trimmed V and J ends, which lost 6 bases and 5 bases, there was a span of 14 bases. This CDR3 reads CASRGGFKDQPQHF. The CDR3 DNA sequence: TGTGCCAGCAGGGGGGGTTTTAAGGATCAGCCCCAGCATTTT.

The chain carries TRBV9 and TRBJ2-3, with D unclear. This CDR3 spans 12 amino acids. Germline CDR1 reads SGDLS; CDR2 reads YYNGEE. Trimming stripped 3 bases from V and 4 bases from J, with 6 bases between. The CDR3 is CASSETPDTQYF. The CDR3 DNA is TGTGCCAGCAGCGAAACTCCAGATACGCAGTATTTT. The variable domain in full, with the rest retrieved from reference TRBV9 and TRBJ2-3, is DSGVTQTPKHLITATGQRVTLRCSPRSGDLSVYWYQQSLDQGLQFLIQYYNGEERAKGNILERFSAQQFPDLHSELNLSSLELGDSALYFCASSETPDTQYFGPGTRLTVL.

This clone was recorded only once. The chain uses TRBV10-3 and TRBJ2-3; 7 nucleotides agree with TRBD2. CDR3 length: 17 amino acids. Germline loops: CDR1 ENHRY, CDR2 SYGVKD. V lost 0 bases and J lost 2; bases outside the gene matches: 8. DNA for the CDR3: TGTGCCATCAGTGAGTCAGCCCGACTAGCCGCCACAGATACGCAGTATTTT. It yields the protein CAISESARLAATDTQYF.

V usage is TRBV19 and J usage is TRBJ1-5, with D possibly TRBD1 on 6 matching bases. Trimming took 3 bases from V and 3 from J, leaving 12 bases between them. Per germline, CDR1 LNHDA and CDR2 SQIVND (reference sequence). CDR3 length: 15 amino acids. For the CDR3, the DNA is TGTGCCAGTAGTATCACACAGGGTCCCAATCAGCCCCAGCATTTT. Its translation is CASSITQGPNQPQHF.

This chain connects TRBV7-2 to TRBJ2-7; D perhaps matches TRBD1 (5 bases). Germline values: CDR1 SGHTA, CDR2 FQGNSA. This CDR3 is 13 amino acids long. V lost 0 bases, J lost 5 bases, and 8 bases lay in between. The CDR3, as DNA: TGTGCCAGCAGCTTAGCGAAGGGGAACGAGCAGTACTTC. Translating it yields CASSLAKGNEQYF.

This chain uses TRBV9 with TRBJ2-1, with 13 bases identical to TRBD2. Looked up from germline, CDR1 is SGDLS and CDR2 is YYNGEE. J gave up 4 bases and V 0 bases, and 4 bases lay outside the gene matches. The CDR3 is 17 residues long. CDR3 residues: CASSVATTSGGYNEQFF. The DNA for the CDR3 is TGTGCCAGCAGCGTAGCTACGACTAGCGGGGGGTACAATGAGCAGTTCTTC.

The rearrangement links TRBV19 to TRBJ2-7, with TRBD1 as a possible D gene (6 bases). With 6 bases removed from V and 5 bases from J, the gap between germline ends came to 17 bases. The CDR3 runs to 14 residues. Germline V gives CDR1 LNHDA, CDR2 SQIVND (reference sequence). CDR3 sequence (DNA): TGTGCCAGTAGCCCCGCCAGGGGTAGGGACGAGCAGTACTTC. Encoded protein: CASSPARGRDEQYF.

This clone has just a few counts. The chain carries TRBV7-9 and TRBJ1-1; D unclear. Germline CDR1 SEHNR, CDR2 FQNEAQ (reference sequence). This CDR3 has 14 amino acids. Between the trimmed V and J ends, which lost 5 bases and 2 bases, there was a span of 12 bases. The CDR3 is CASSPGMANTEAFF. In nucleotides, the CDR3 is TGTGCCAGCAGCCCCGGGATGGCAAACACTGAAGCTTTCTTT.

The V gene is TRBV5-4, the J gene TRBJ2-2, with TRBD1 as a possible D gene (6 bases). There are 14 residues in the CDR3. Germline V gene data show CDR1 as SGHNT and CDR2 as YYREEE (reference sequence). V shed 1 base and J shed 6 bases, with 10 bases lying between them. The CDR3 sequence: CASSLRGSAGELFF. CDR3 sequence (DNA): TGTGCCAGCAGCTTGAGGGGGAGCGCCGGGGAGCTGTTTTTT.

V gene TRBV7-9 combines with J gene TRBJ1-2; 8 bases line up with TRBD1. Germline CDR1 reads SEHNR; CDR2 reads FQNEAQ (reference sequence). CDR3 size: 17 residues. V shed 4 bases and J 0 bases; nucleotides not matched to a gene: 10. The chain's CDR3 is CASSSLPGQDSNYGYTF. The CDR3 DNA reads TGTGCCAGCAGCTCCCTCCCGGGACAGGATTCTAACTATGGCTACACCTTC.

The chain couples TRBV3-1 (or the pseudogene TRBV3-2) to TRBJ2-5, with 7 nucleotides matching TRBD1. The germline CDR1 and CDR2 sequences are LGHDT and YNNKEL (reference sequence). The trim removed 1 base at V and 5 bases at J, leaving 10 bases unmatched. This CDR3 is 16 amino acids long. The CDR3 region has the DNA TGTGCCAGCAGCCAAGTTCGAGGACAGGAGAAGGAGACCCAGTACTTC. Protein: CASSQVRGQEKETQYF.

The gene calls are TRBV19 and TRBJ2-1; 8 bases fit TRBD2. The CDR3 runs to 14 residues. The germline V gene encodes CDR1 LNHDA and CDR2 SQIVND (reference sequence). J gave up 3 bases and V 7 bases, and 5 bases lay outside the gene matches. CDR3 protein: CASKSSGSYNEQFF. CDR3 in DNA: TGTGCCAGTAAGTCGAGCGGGAGCTACAATGAGCAGTTCTTC.

The chain employs TRBV9 and TRBJ1-2, with 7 bases that match TRBD1. The CDR3 sequence is 14 residues long. In germline, CDR1 is SGDLS, CDR2 YYNGEE. Trimming took 2 bases from V and 4 from J; bases not matched to a gene: 5. CDR3: CASSVETGTYGYTF. The CDR3 DNA reads as TGTGCCAGCAGCGTTGAGACAGGGACCTATGGCTACACCTTC.

V gene TRBV29-1 combines with J gene TRBJ1-1, with D perhaps matching TRBD1 (6 bases). Germline-derived CDR1 and CDR2 are SQVTM and ANQGSEA. The CDR3 sequence is 13 residues long. Trimming cost V 6 bases and J 2 bases, with 13 bases left between them. The CDR3 nucleotides are TGCAGCGTCATACAGGGTGGTAACACTGAAGCTTTCTTT. Translating it yields CSVIQGGNTEAFF.

The chain carries TRBV5-1 and TRBJ2-7; 7 bases fit TRBD2. CDR3 length: 16 amino acids. Losses at the gene ends were 6 bases for V and 0 bases for J; bases not matched to a gene: 12. Germline V CDR1 and CDR2: SGHRS, YFSETQ. CDR3 sequence reads: CASTLMTGGNSYEQYF. CDR3 coding DNA: TGCGCCAGCACCCTAATGACGGGGGGTAACTCCTACGAGCAGTACTTC.

The chain employs TRBV20-1 and TRBJ2-5; TRBD2 matches 11 bases. V lost 3 bases and J lost 1; bases outside the gene matches: 4. The CDR3 is 15 residues long. Germline CDR1 DFQATT, CDR2 SNEGSKA (reference sequence). DNA for the CDR3: TGCAGTGCTAGTTCTAGCGGGGGGTCCCAAGAGACCCAGTACTTC. Protein: CSASSSGGSQETQYF.

J is TRBJ1-2 and V is TRBV3-1 (or the pseudogene TRBV3-2); no clear D. The CDR3 consists of 15 residues. The ends were cut back, 1 base at V and 0 bases at J, with 9 bases in the middle. Germline assignment: CDR1 LGHDT and CDR2 YNNKEL (reference sequence). Here the CDR3 DNA reads TGTGCCAGCAGCCAAGGCCCGAACACTAACTATGGCTACACCTTC. This translates into CASSQGPNTNYGYTF.

CDR3 in amino acids: CASSPGGRAYSPLHF. The CDR3 DNA reads as TGTGCCAGCAGCCCCGGTGGCAGGGCTTATTCACCCCTCCACTTT. The V call is TRBV7-6, the J call TRBJ1-6, with a weak D call TRBD1 (5 bases). The germline V and J ends were trimmed by 5 bases and 8 bases, with 16 bases remaining between them. This CDR3 has 15 residues. Germline values: CDR1 SGHVS, CDR2 FNYEAQ.

The chain carries TRBV5-4 and TRBJ1-3; possible D gene TRBD1, 6 bases. V lost 4 bases and J lost 3, with 11 bases in between. The CDR3 totals 14 residues. The V gene's germline CDR1 is SGHNT and CDR2 YYREEE (reference sequence). Written as DNA, the CDR3 is TGTGCCAGCAGCCTAACGACAGGTGGAAACACCATATATTTT. This codes for CASSLTTGGNTIYF.

V and J are TRBV11-3 and TRBJ2-3; unclear D gene. V was shortened by 1 base and J by 4 bases, with 9 bases between the two germline ends. Germline assignment: CDR1 SGHNT and CDR2 YENEEA. CDR3 length: 14 amino acids. The DNA for the CDR3 is TGTGCCAGCAGCTTAGGACCAGGTTCAGATACGCAGTATTTT. This translates into CASSLGPGSDTQYF.

The chain uses TRBV5-6 and TRBJ2-2; D ambiguous. The V and J ends lost 4 bases and 7 bases respectively, with 11 bases between them. Germline CDR1 and CDR2: SGHDT and YYEEEE. The CDR3 sequence is 13 residues long. The CDR3 sequence: CASSPRLGGELFF. CDR3 coding DNA: TGTGCCAGCAGCCCCCGACTTGGCGGGGAGCTGTTTTTT.

With respect to this clone: Other DNA sequences within the sample encode an identical CDR3. The chain couples TRBV12-3 or TRBV12-4 to TRBJ1-4, with 9 bases that match TRBD1. Germline trimming cut 6 bases from V and 5 bases from J; bases unmatched to any gene: 1. The CDR3 runs to 13 residues. The CDR3 region is CASRGTGNEKLFF. CDR3 nucleotides: TGTGCCAGCAGGGGGACAGGGAATGAAAAACTGTTTTTT.

The rearrangement uses TRBV4-3 and TRBJ2-7, with 9 bases fitting TRBD1. Germline values: CDR1 LGHNA, CDR2 YSLEER. This CDR3 is built from 17 residues. V dropped 0 bases and J dropped 6; count of bases not matched to a gene: 12. CDR3 amino acids: CASSQDPTGTGSSEQYF. Written as DNA, the CDR3 is TGCGCCAGCAGCCAAGATCCGACCGGGACAGGGTCCAGCGAGCAGTACTTC.